The 10 T cell receptor beta chains below were found in one sample sequenced in a study of T cells in Graves' hyperthyroidism and ophthalmopathy. Authors of the study amplified TCR beta CDR3 regions from RNA transcripts. When the TCR CDR3 underwent first-round RT-PCR, the HTBI primer set was used. TCRdb redid the calling of the multiplex PCR reads with MiXCR, one entry per CDR3 protein. Of nearly 750,000 distinct CDR3 sequences listed, 30% to 40% are singletons. Sequences were obtained from blood. These receptors came from a woman aged 40 to 50 with Graves' hyperthyroidism.

This clonotype was counted ten times or more. The chain carries TRBV7-8 and TRBJ1-1; D gene unclear. The germline V gene has CDR1 SGHVS and CDR2 FQNEAQ. The CDR3 is 15 residues long. Between the trimmed V and J ends, which lost 6 bases and 2 bases, there was a span of 16 bases. CDR3 nucleotide sequence: TGTGCCAGCAGGTTACGCGAGGCAGCTAACACTGAAGCTTTCTTT. The encoded protein is CASRLREAANTEAFF.

The V and J genes are TRBV6-2 or TRBV6-3 and TRBJ1-1, with D tentatively TRBD1 (6 bases). Trimming took off 7 bases at V and 4 bases at J, with 13 bases between the two ends. CDR1 and CDR2 from the germline V gene are MNHEY and SVGEGT. This CDR3 is built from 13 residues. CDR3: CASTSQGGTEAFF. The CDR3 bases are TGTGCCAGCACTTCGCAAGGGGGCACTGAAGCTTTCTTT.

The genes are TRBV20-1 and TRBJ1-5; no definite D call. This CDR3 comprises 15 residues. In germline, CDR1 is DFQATT, CDR2 SNEGSKA (reference sequence). The V end lost 0 bases, the J end lost 0 bases, and 9 bases lay between the germline ends. CDR3 protein: CSARDWEFSNQPQHF. The CDR3 DNA sequence: TGCAGTGCTAGAGATTGGGAGTTTAGCAATCAGCCCCAGCATTTT.

This clonotype was observed a handful of times. The gene calls are TRBV7-2 and TRBJ1-2, with 8 bases aligning to TRBD1. Germline CDR1 and CDR2: SGHTA and FQGNSA. Germline trimming cut 6 bases from V and 5 bases from J; bases unmatched to any gene: 2. The CDR3 runs 12 residues. The CDR3 coding sequence is TGTGCCAGCAGGACAGGGGCATATGGCTACACCTTC. Protein sequence: CASRTGAYGYTF.

As to this clonotype: An end of the junction does not agree with germline; a read error may underlie this. V gene TRBV9 combines with J gene TRBJ1-2, with TRBD1 identical over 7 bases. The CDR3 has 15 amino acids. CDR1 is SGDLS and CDR2 is YYNGEE in the germline V gene. CDR3 sequence reads: CANSGGGRAEYGYTF. The DNA of the CDR3 is TGTGCCAACAGCGGAGGGGGCCGGGCAGAATATGGCTACACCTTC.

This clonotype was detected ten times or more. The CDR3 sequence is CASSFVVEVGRNYGYTF. The DNA of the CDR3 is TGTGCCAGCAGCTTCGTAGTGGAGGTCGGTAGGAACTATGGCTACACCTTC. The rearrangement uses TRBV7-2 and TRBJ1-2; D is ambiguous. Germline loops: CDR1 SGHTA, CDR2 FQGNSA. The CDR3 length is 17 residues. Trimming cost V 3 bases and J 2 bases, with 19 bases left between them.

This clonotype occurred many times. The V call is TRBV25-1, the J call TRBJ2-7; D gene ambiguous. Germline loops: CDR1 MGHDK, CDR2 SYGVNS. This CDR3 contains 11 residues. Between the trimmed V and J ends, which lost 6 bases and 6 bases, there was a span of 9 bases. CDR3 sequence (DNA): TGTGCCAGCAGAGGCCTGGGCGAGCAGTACTTC. Its translation is CASRGLGEQYF.

This clonotype turned up a few times. The J gene is TRBJ1-2, the V gene TRBV12-3 or TRBV12-4; 8 positions agree with TRBD1. The CDR3 has 14 amino acids. V shed 5 bases, J shed 7 bases, and the junction held 9 bases outside the gene matches. Here the CDR3 DNA reads TGTGCCAGCAGTCCACCACAGGGGGTAGGTGGCTACACCTTC. It codes for CASSPPQGVGGYTF.

This clonotype was seen at least ten times. One end of the junction fails to match germline, which may point to a read error. J is TRBJ2-7 and V is TRBV7-7; D call uncertain. Germline lookup yields CDR1 SSHAT and CDR2 FNYEAQ (reference sequence). The CDR3 covers 13 residues. As DNA, the CDR3 is TGTGCTAGCAGTCGCCTAGGTGACTACGAGCAGTACTTC. It codes for CASSRLGDYEQYF.

The gene calls are TRBV20-1 and TRBJ2-7; a weak D match, TRBD2 (6 bases). The V gene lost 0 bases and the J gene lost 5 bases, with 17 bases spanning the gap. Looked up from germline, CDR1 is DFQATT and CDR2 is SNEGSKA (reference sequence). The CDR3 has 15 residues. In DNA, the CDR3 is TGCAGTGCTAGAGAGGGGGGTTGTTCGGGGGACGAGCAGTACTTC. Its translation is CSAREGGCSGDEQYF.